The 20 T cell receptor beta chains given below trace back to one sample, sequenced in a study of blood T cell repertoires in COVID-19 (TCRdb year 2020). The method was the immunoSEQ multiplex PCR assay. Entries here come from immuneACCESS through TCRdb and include only in-frame sequences with V and J called. Some clones fail to appear in such tables; in the studies checked, an unresolved V gene covers under half of the shortfall, and the cause of the remainder is unknown. The table for this sample lists roughly 120,000 clones; roughly 87% of them were counted only once. Over 7% of the sample comes from the top ten. The sample consisted of peripheral blood. The receptors shown here come from a human donor in a cohort sampled during active COVID-19.

The sample holds one count of this clone. The CDR3 nucleotides are TGTGCCAGCAGTTCGTACCCAGCCTACGAGCAGTACTTC. Translated, it gives CASSSYPAYEQYF. This sequence joins TRBV6-6 and TRBJ2-7; D gene uncertain. The CDR3 loop spans 13 amino acids. Trimming pared 4 bases from V and 2 bases from J, leaving 9 bases between. Germline V gene lookup returns CDR1 MNHNY and CDR2 SVGAGI (reference sequence).

This chain links TRBV2 with TRBJ1-5; possibly TRBD1 for D (5 bases). The CDR3 is made up of 14 amino acids. V was shortened by 4 bases and J by 3 bases, with 10 bases between the two germline ends. Germline V gene sequence: CDR1 SNHLY, CDR2 FYNNEI. CDR3 residues: CASSGTGVNQPQHF. The CDR3, as DNA: TGTGCCAGCAGTGGCACAGGCGTCAATCAGCCCCAGCATTTT. Together with reference TRBV2 and TRBJ1-5, the CDR3 gives the full variable domain: EPEVTQTPSHQVTQMGQEVILRCVPISNHLYFYWYRQILGQKVEFLVSFYNNEISEKSEIFDDQFSVERPDGSNFTLKIRSTKLEDSAMYFCASSGTGVNQPQHFGDGTRLSIL.

The genes are TRBV5-1 and TRBJ2-5, with 10 bases fitting TRBD2. J lost 1 base, V lost 4 bases, and 4 bases had no gene match. Germline V gives CDR1 SGHRS, CDR2 YFSETQ. The CDR3 is 15 residues long. This chain's CDR3 is CASSISSGGQETQYF. In DNA form, the CDR3 reads TGCGCCAGCAGCATTTCTAGCGGGGGCCAAGAGACCCAGTACTTC. The whole variable domain, filled in from reference TRBV5-1 and TRBJ2-5, reads KAGVTQTPRYLIKTRGQQVTLSCSPISGHRSVSWYQQTPGQGLQFLFEYFSETQRNKGNFPGRFSGRQFSNSRSEMNVSTLELGDSALYLCASSISSGGQETQYFGPGTRLLVL.

The chain has TRBV19 and TRBJ2-2; 7 bases line up with TRBD2. Germline CDR1 LNHDA, CDR2 SQIVND (reference sequence). The CDR3 has 15 residues. The V gene end was trimmed by 4 bases and the J gene end by 2 bases; junction bases not matched to a gene: 4. The DNA for the CDR3 is TGTGCCAGTAGTAGTAGCGGGTTAAACACCGGGGAGCTGTTTTTT. Its translation is CASSSSGLNTGELFF.

The V call is TRBV11-3, the J call TRBJ2-2, with D tentatively TRBD1 (5 bases). Germline-derived CDR1 and CDR2 are SGHNT and YENEEA. The CDR3 is made up of 16 amino acids. Trimming stripped 3 bases from V and 3 bases from J, with 14 bases between. The CDR3 protein is CASSFGQGRDTGELFF. CDR3 in DNA: TGTGCCAGCAGCTTCGGGCAGGGAAGGGACACCGGGGAGCTGTTTTTT.

The chain employs TRBV19 and TRBJ2-3, with D unresolved. This CDR3 spans 13 amino acids. Germline-derived CDR1 and CDR2 are LNHDA and SQIVND (reference sequence). V lost 5 bases and J lost 1, with 7 bases in between. The CDR3: CASSATGTDTQYF. The CDR3 nucleotides read TGTGCCAGTAGTGCAACAGGCACAGATACGCAGTATTTT.

The chain carries TRBV7-9 and TRBJ2-7, with D perhaps matching TRBD2 (5 bases). Trimming removed 3 bases at V and 0 bases at J, with 12 bases between. The CDR3 consists of 15 residues. CDR1 is SEHNR and CDR2 is FQNEAQ in the germline V gene (reference sequence). CDR3 amino acids: CASSLSGLSSYEQYF. The CDR3 bases are TGTGCCAGCAGCTTGAGCGGTTTAAGCTCCTACGAGCAGTACTTC.

The CDR3 loop is CSVFGLAGGPRETQYF. The CDR3 DNA follows: TGCAGCGTCTTCGGACTAGCGGGAGGGCCTCGAGAGACCCAGTACTTC. V gene TRBV29-1 combines with J gene TRBJ2-5; 15 bases fit TRBD2. The germline gives CDR1 SQVTM, CDR2 ANQGSEA. The CDR3 covers 16 residues. Unmatched junction bases numbered 9, after V lost 6 bases and J lost 4 bases.

The rearrangement uses TRBV5-1 and TRBJ1-1; TRBD1 is a possible D gene (6 bases). CDR1 and CDR2 (germline): SGHRS, YFSETQ. The CDR3 covers 14 residues. Trimming pared 0 bases from V and 4 bases from J, leaving 10 bases between. In nucleotides, the CDR3 is TGCGCCAGCAGCTTGGAGTACAGGGCCACTGAAGCTTTCTTT. This translates into CASSLEYRATEAFF.

J is TRBJ2-1 and V is TRBV6-1, with 9 bases matching TRBD1. V shed 1 base, J shed 5 bases, and the junction held 3 bases outside the gene matches. This CDR3 is 15 amino acids long. Germline CDR1 and CDR2: MNHNS and SASEGT. CDR3 coding DNA: TGTGCCAGCAGTGAAGGGACAGGGGTAGACAATGAGCAGTTCTTC. It is translated as CASSEGTGVDNEQFF.

The J gene is TRBJ2-7, the V gene TRBV29-1; weak D call: TRBD1 (6 bases). CDR3 length: 12 residues. The germline CDR1 and CDR2 sequences are SQVTM and ANQGSEA. Trimming cost V 6 bases and J 6 bases, with 15 bases left between them. The chain's CDR3 is CSVLTGQIEQYF. CDR3 in DNA: TGCAGCGTCCTTACAGGGCAGATCGAGCAGTACTTC.

V usage is TRBV5-6 and J usage is TRBJ1-1; TRBD1 might be the D (5 bases). The CDR3 has 14 amino acids. CDR1 and CDR2 from the germline V gene are SGHDT and YYEEEE. V dropped 0 bases and J dropped 1 base, with 7 bases sitting between them. The CDR3 sequence is CASSLEQANTEAFF. CDR3 DNA: TGTGCCAGCAGCTTGGAACAGGCGAACACTGAAGCTTTCTTT.

The chain couples TRBV12-3 or TRBV12-4 to TRBJ1-1, with 7 bases lining up with TRBD1. The CDR3 is 11 amino acids. The junction had 3 bases not matched to a gene; V was cut back by 7 bases and J by 7 bases. The CDR3 is CASKGDSEAFF. As DNA, the CDR3 is TGTGCCAGCAAGGGGGACAGTGAAGCTTTCTTT.

The chain couples TRBV14 to TRBJ2-3; D is perhaps TRBD1 (6 bases). V gave up 0 bases and J gave up 1 base, with 8 bases separating them. The CDR3 loop spans 15 amino acids. Germline V gives CDR1 SGHDN, CDR2 FVKESK. CDR3 residues: CASSQEWGRTDTQYF. In DNA form, the CDR3 reads TGTGCCAGCAGCCAAGAGTGGGGGCGCACAGATACGCAGTATTTT. The full variable domain, completed using reference TRBV14 and TRBJ2-3, is EAGVTQFPSHSVIEKGQTVTLRCDPISGHDNLYWYRRVMGKEIKFLLHFVKESKQDESGMPNNRFLAERTGGTYSTLKVQPAELEDSGVYFCASSQEWGRTDTQYFGPGTRLTVL.

This chain connects TRBV6-4 to TRBJ2-1, with D possibly TRBD2 on 7 matching bases. Germline V gene sequence: CDR1 MRHNA, CDR2 SNTAGT. The CDR3 sequence is 16 residues long. V gave up 6 bases and J gave up 7 bases, with 22 bases separating them. CDR3 amino acids: CASRDTKRGGGNEQFF. Here the CDR3 DNA reads TGTGCCAGCAGGGATACGAAGAGGGGAGGGGGGAATGAGCAGTTCTTC.

The chain employs TRBV5-5 and TRBJ2-5; D is uncertain. Trimming shortened V by 0 bases and J by 2 bases, and 11 bases separated the two germline ends. The CDR3 is made up of 15 amino acids. The germline V gene has CDR1 SGHKS and CDR2 YYEKEE (reference sequence). The CDR3 DNA reads as TGTGCCAGCAGCTTGGCAGCGTTGGATCAAGAGACCCAGTACTTC. Amino acid sequence: CASSLAALDQETQYF.

The V and J genes are TRBV6-1 and TRBJ1-2; D uncertain. This CDR3 is 15 amino acids long. Trimming stripped 2 bases from V and 4 bases from J, with 14 bases between. Germline-derived CDR1 and CDR2 are MNHNS and SASEGT. CDR3 DNA: TGTGCCAGCAGTGAATCTGACAATCCCGTCTATGGCTACACCTTC. Translating gives CASSESDNPVYGYTF.

In its sample, this clone was seen a few times. The chain carries TRBV5-1 and TRBJ1-2, with D possibly being TRBD1 (5 bases). This CDR3 region has 14 residues. Trimming took 3 bases from V and 3 from J, leaving 12 bases between them. Germline V gives CDR1 SGHRS, CDR2 YFSETQ. The CDR3 reads CASSSDGGYYGYTF. The CDR3 DNA is TGCGCCAGCAGCTCCGACGGGGGGTACTATGGCTACACCTTC. Full variable domain (missing parts from reference TRBV5-1 and TRBJ1-2): KAGVTQTPRYLIKTRGQQVTLSCSPISGHRSVSWYQQTPGQGLQFLFEYFSETQRNKGNFPGRFSGRQFSNSRSEMNVSTLELGDSALYLCASSSDGGYYGYTFGSGTRLTVV.

The chain employs TRBV3-1 (or the pseudogene TRBV3-2) and TRBJ2-7; the D is unclear. There are 13 residues in the CDR3. Trimming left V 1 base short and J 6 bases short, with 10 bases between. Germline V gene sequence: CDR1 LGHDT, CDR2 YNNKEL (reference sequence). The CDR3 sequence: CASSQAPSGEQYF. In DNA form, the CDR3 reads TGTGCCAGCAGCCAAGCTCCCTCGGGCGAGCAGTACTTC.

CDR3 nucleotides: TGTGCCAGCAGCTTCACAGGGGGCACTGAAGCTTTCTTT. Its translation is CASSFTGGTEAFF. J is TRBJ1-1 and V is TRBV7-8, with TRBD1 matching over 8 bases. Trimming at V came to 3 bases and at J to 4 bases, leaving 1 base not matched to a gene. In germline, CDR1 is SGHVS, CDR2 FQNEAQ. CDR3 size: 13 residues.